This T cell receptor (beta chain) emerged from a study of blood T cell repertoires in COVID-19. On the study more broadly: Specimens from acute and convalescent COVID-19 originated in the United States, Italy and Spain. The analysed material was cDNA or gDNA that came from T cells, B-cell-depleted T cells, or PBMCs.

V was cut by 1 base and J by 0 bases, with 10 bases left in between. The CDR3 has 15 residues. Germline-derived CDR1 and CDR2 are SGHRS and YFSETQ. Per the original data handling: From reference gene primer amplification, estimates of nucleated cell counts were derived. The data were produced by immunoSEQ multiplex PCR, yet TCRdb's version contains in-frame clones alone and is incomplete. D and trimming come from the DNA, and the V and J calls and clone size come from that table. The sample lists about 200,000 clones; approximately 83% were seen once. The source material was peripheral blood. The chain links TRBV5-1 to TRBJ1-2; a weak D match, TRBD1 (5 bases). The sequence was collected from a middle-aged man with acute or convalescent COVID-19. CDR3 coding DNA: TGCGCCAGCAGCTTGCAGGGTGAATCTAACTATGGCTACACCTTC. Translation gives CASSLQGESNYGYTF.